The source of this T cell receptor beta chain is a study of shared clonotypes between healthy human individuals. Across the whole study: Sampling drew on donors who were a couple of women and a few men aged 18 to 49.

Whole-study results and caveats: Memory subsets had estimated richness that was generally smaller than that of naive subsets.

The V gene end was trimmed by 7 bases and the J gene end by 1 base; junction bases not matched to a gene: 6. Germline assignment: CDR1 SGHRS and CDR2 YFSETQ. This CDR3 is built from 14 residues. As concerns this clone: Antigen: not known.

Adult donors, all healthy and HIV-negative, had no recent acute infections or vaccinations. Everyone who donated was a Caucasian adult who lived in Nashville, Tennessee. Here immunoSEQ multiplex PCR was the method, and the copy in TCRdb shows in-frame clones only, minus some. This table has about 1 million clones, 70% to 80% appearing once. Source material: memory CD4+ T cells sorted from blood. Subset noted: CD45RA-negative fraction. This clonotype was sampled from a man between 18 and 29 years old in good health. The chain employs TRBV5-1 and TRBJ2-7; 9 positions agree with TRBD1. The CDR3 DNA reads as TGCGCCAGCTTGGCCGGGACAGGGTCCTACGAGCAGTACTTC. It translates to CASLAGTGSYEQYF.